These 24 T cell receptor beta chains share one sample of origin, sequenced in a study of T cell responses to AZD1222 COVID-19 vaccine. Libraries were prepared by immunoSEQ multiplex PCR; TCRdb keeps only in-frame clonotypes and omits some of them. The data contain about 190,000 clones, under 95% of them seen just once; the ten biggest clones take up roughly 0.99%. This material consisted of peripheral blood, taken on day 0 of AZD1222 vaccination. The receptors come from an adult in good health.

The rearrangement joins TRBV3-1 (or the pseudogene TRBV3-2) to TRBJ1-2; no firm D call. Germline V gene data show CDR1 as LGHDT and CDR2 as YNNKEL (reference sequence). This CDR3 has 13 residues. Trimming took 0 bases from V and 4 from J, leaving 6 bases between them. The CDR3 sequence is CASSQDVAYGYTF. CDR3 DNA sequence: TGTGCCAGCAGCCAAGATGTTGCCTATGGCTACACCTTC.

This clone was seen once. This chain joins TRBV18 and TRBJ1-4; D is undetermined. Trimming took 2 bases from V and 11 from J, leaving 12 bases between them. Germline CDR1 is KGHSH and CDR2 is LQKENI. CDR3 length: 13 residues. In DNA, the CDR3 is TGTGCCAGCTCACCATCAGAAGGCAGGAAACTGTTTTTT. Translation gives CASSPSEGRKLFF.

V gene TRBV12-3 or TRBV12-4 combines with J gene TRBJ2-3, with no clear D. The CDR3 runs to 12 residues. The V and J ends lost 7 bases and 4 bases respectively, with 9 bases between them. The CDR3 nucleotides read TGTGCCAGCACCCTCCGCCCAGATACGCAGTATTTT. Its translation: CASTLRPDTQYF.

This sequence joins TRBV5-1 and TRBJ1-3; D remains unclear. This CDR3 contains 16 residues. V shed 0 bases and J shed 4 bases, with 14 bases lying between them. The V gene's germline CDR1 is SGHRS and CDR2 YFSETQ. The CDR3 sequence: CASSLEVTSGGNTIYF. The DNA of the CDR3 is TGCGCCAGCAGCTTGGAGGTGACGTCGGGAGGAAACACCATATATTTT.

The chain carries TRBV7-2 and TRBJ1-6; D ambiguous. Between the trimmed V and J ends, which lost 3 bases and 0 bases, there was a span of 6 bases. Germline V gene lookup returns CDR1 SGHTA and CDR2 FQGNSA. This CDR3 is built from 15 residues. CDR3 residues: CASSFVNSYNSPLHF. The CDR3 DNA reads TGTGCCAGCAGCTTCGTCAACTCCTATAATTCACCCCTCCACTTT.

The chain carries TRBV6-5 and TRBJ2-7; 7 bases align to TRBD1. V lost 0 bases and J lost 0; bases outside the gene matches: 2. Germline V lookup: CDR1 MNHEY, CDR2 SVGAGI. The CDR3 spans 15 residues. The CDR3 DNA is TGTGCCAGCAGTTACTCTTACAGGGGCTCCTACGAGCAGTACTTC. Its protein is CASSYSYRGSYEQYF.

J is TRBJ2-2 and V is TRBV21-1; TRBD2, the table's D call, was not compared with the DNA. TRBV21-1 is shown as a pseudogene. This CDR3 is built from 14 residues. DNA of the CDR3: TGTGCCAGCAGCAGGAGGGAGAACACCGGGGAGCTGTTTTTT. Encoded protein: CASSRRENTGELFF.

The chain couples TRBV27 to TRBJ1-2; 10 bases fit TRBD1. From germline, CDR1 is MNHEY and CDR2 SMNVEV (reference sequence). The V segment lost 3 bases and the J segment 4 bases; nucleotides outside the gene matches: 14. The CDR3 has 18 residues. The DNA of the CDR3 is TGTGCCAGCAGTTTCCGATTCGCGACAGGGGGCAGGAGCTATGGCTACACCTTC. It specifies CASSFRFATGGRSYGYTF.

CDR3 DNA sequence: TGTGCCAGCTCACCGAGACAGGGTATCTCAGATACGCAGTATTTT. It codes for CASSPRQGISDTQYF. The chain uses TRBV18 and TRBJ2-3, with 7 bases matching TRBD1. The V and J ends lost 3 bases and 4 bases, in that order; junction bases with no gene match: 7. The CDR3 totals 15 residues. From germline, CDR1 is KGHSH and CDR2 LQKENI.

V and J are TRBV5-1 and TRBJ1-4, with D uncertain. The V and J ends lost 4 bases and 0 bases respectively, with 10 bases between them. Looked up from germline, CDR1 is SGHRS and CDR2 is YFSETQ. This CDR3 is built from 15 residues. CDR3 protein: CASSLAFATNEKLFF. The DNA of the CDR3 is TGCGCCAGCAGCCTCGCCTTTGCAACTAATGAAAAACTGTTTTTT.

In this sample, this clone turned up once. CDR3 in amino acids: CASSPTGDRGLQEQFF. CDR3 bases: TGTGCCAGCAGCCCGACTGGGGACAGGGGGCTTCAGGAGCAGTTCTTC. The chain uses TRBV7-9 and TRBJ2-1; 12 nucleotides line up with TRBD1. This CDR3 region has 16 residues. Per germline, CDR1 SEHNR and CDR2 FQNEAQ (reference sequence). V was clipped by 5 bases and J by 10 bases; unmatched bases: 12.

Details on this clone: The junction departs from germline at one end; a sequencing error may be responsible. The CDR3 coding sequence is TGCGCCAGCAGCCAAGTAGGAGCTAGCGGGATGCTCTTC. Its translation is CASSQVGASGMLF. This rearrangement joins TRBV4-1 to TRBJ2-1, with 9 bases aligning to TRBD2. Germline-derived CDR1 and CDR2 are MGHRA and YSYEKL. The length of the CDR3 is 13 residues.

The chain carries TRBV7-9 and TRBJ1-1, with D uncertain. The CDR3 is 15 amino acids. Trimming pared 2 bases from V and 3 bases from J, leaving 13 bases between. CDR1 and CDR2 (germline): SEHNR, FQNEAQ (reference sequence). CDR3 coding DNA: TGTGCCAGCAGCTTAACTTTAGGAGACGACACTGAAGCTTTCTTT. It translates to CASSLTLGDDTEAFF.

The chain carries TRBV7-2 and TRBJ1-6, with D unclear. The CDR3 spans 12 residues. Germline CDR1 is SGHTA and CDR2 is FQGNSA. V shed 1 base and J shed 13 bases, with 8 bases lying between them. The CDR3, as DNA: TGTGCCAGCAGCTTAGGCAATCCCCCCCTCCACTTT. It is translated as CASSLGNPPLHF. The complete variable domain, with remaining parts taken from reference TRBV7-2 and TRBJ1-6, reads GAGVSQSPSNKVTEKGKDVELRCDPISGHTALYWYRQSLGQGLEFLIYFQGNSAPDKSGLPSDRFSAERTGGSVSTLTIQRTQQEDSAVYLCASSLGNPPLHFGNGTRLTVT.

The chain is built from TRBV20-1 and TRBJ1-5; perhaps TRBD1 as D (6 bases). In germline, CDR1 is DFQATT, CDR2 SNEGSKA (reference sequence). Deletions cut 6 bases from V and 0 bases from J, with 18 bases between. The CDR3 has 16 residues. The CDR3 nucleotides are TGCAGTGCGAGTGGCCGGGGGCCCCTTAGCAATCAGCCCCAGCATTTT. Its translation: CSASGRGPLSNQPQHF.

CDR3 nucleotide sequence: TGTGCCAGCAGTGAACGCGGGTATCAGGAGGGAGAAAAACTGTTTTTT. Its translation: CASSERGYQEGEKLFF. The V gene is TRBV2, the J gene TRBJ1-4, with no clear D. Germline CDR1 reads SNHLY; CDR2 reads FYNNEI. The CDR3 is made up of 16 amino acids. V was trimmed by 2 bases and J by 8 bases, leaving 18 bases between them.

The chain uses TRBV4-3 and TRBJ1-2, with D unclear. The CDR3 is made up of 16 amino acids. Trimming cost V 0 bases and J 4 bases, with 15 bases left between them. CDR1 LGHNA and CDR2 YSLEER come from the germline V gene. CDR3 bases: TGCGCCAGCAGCCAAGATCTCGGGGTTCACGGCTATGGCTACACCTTC. Translating it yields CASSQDLGVHGYGYTF.

This sequence joins TRBV2 and TRBJ2-1, with TRBD2 identical over 10 bases. The germline CDR1 and CDR2 sequences are SNHLY and FYNNEI. J gave up 8 bases and V 8 bases, and 6 bases lay outside the gene matches. CDR3 length: 13 amino acids. The CDR3 here is CASVLAGRDEQFF. CDR3 nucleotides: TGTGCCAGCGTACTAGCGGGACGTGATGAGCAGTTCTTC.

This chain connects TRBV19 to TRBJ2-2; TRBD2 matches 9 bases. This CDR3 is built from 22 residues. Germline trimming cut 6 bases from V and 2 bases from J; bases unmatched to any gene: 25. The germline V gene encodes CDR1 LNHDA and CDR2 SQIVND (reference sequence). The CDR3, as DNA: TGTGCCAGTAGCCCCCAGCTAGGGGCTAGCGGGGATAAGTCAACTAACACCGGGGAGCTGTTTTTT. Amino acid sequence: CASSPQLGASGDKSTNTGELFF.

The chain couples TRBV19 to TRBJ1-5; TRBD1 agrees at 7 bases. This CDR3 has 17 residues. V lost 1 base, J lost 0 bases, and 6 bases stayed unmatched. Per the germline V gene, CDR1 is LNHDA and CDR2 is SQIVND (reference sequence). This CDR3 is CASSIGKQGNSNQPQHF. CDR3 nucleotides: TGTGCCAGTAGTATAGGGAAACAGGGGAATAGCAATCAGCCCCAGCATTTT.

V and J are TRBV28 and TRBJ1-2; tentatively, D is TRBD1 (6 bases). Trimming pared 6 bases from V and 7 bases from J, leaving 21 bases between. CDR1 and CDR2 from the germline V gene are MDHEN and SYDVKM. There are 15 residues in the CDR3. The CDR3: CASRRANREIAGYTF. The CDR3 DNA follows: TGTGCCAGCAGGCGGGCCAACAGGGAAATTGCTGGCTACACCTTC.

With respect to this clone: One end of the junction fails to match germline, which may point to a read error. The rearrangement uses TRBV5-1 and TRBJ2-7; 10 positions match TRBD1. CDR1 and CDR2 (germline): SGHRS, YFSETQ. The CDR3 is 13 residues long. CDR3 amino acids: CASSLEGTGDPSF. Written as DNA, the CDR3 is TGCGCCAGCAGCTTGGAGGGGACAGGGGATCCCTCCTTC.

This clone was detected once. In nucleotides, the CDR3 is TGCAGTGCTAGTGGTGATAGGGGGAAAACTGAAGCTTTCTTT. Translated: CSASGDRGKTEAFF. The chain carries TRBV20-1 and TRBJ1-1; the D gene is possibly TRBD1 (6 bases). The CDR3 contains 14 residues. The V and J ends lost 3 bases and 5 bases respectively, with 16 bases between them. Per the germline V gene, CDR1 is DFQATT and CDR2 is SNEGSKA (reference sequence).

The gene calls are TRBV7-8 and TRBJ2-7; TRBD1 matches 7 bases. Trimming at V came to 0 bases and at J to 3 bases, leaving 2 bases not matched to a gene. Germline V lookup: CDR1 SGHVS, CDR2 FQNEAQ. CDR3 size: 14 residues. The CDR3 DNA reads as TGTGCCAGCAGCTTAGCGGCAGGGGGCTACGAGCAGTACTTC. This sequence encodes CASSLAAGGYEQYF.